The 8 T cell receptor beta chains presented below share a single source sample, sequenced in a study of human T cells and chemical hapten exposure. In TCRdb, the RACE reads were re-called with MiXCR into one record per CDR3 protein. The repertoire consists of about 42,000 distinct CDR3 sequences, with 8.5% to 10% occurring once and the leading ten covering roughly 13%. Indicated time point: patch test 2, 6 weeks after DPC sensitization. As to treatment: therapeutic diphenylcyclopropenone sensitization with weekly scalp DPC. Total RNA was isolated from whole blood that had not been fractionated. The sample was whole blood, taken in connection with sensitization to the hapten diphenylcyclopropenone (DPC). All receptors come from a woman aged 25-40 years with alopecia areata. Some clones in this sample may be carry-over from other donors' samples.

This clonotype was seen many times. The CDR3 here is CSARIGTGNYEQYF. The CDR3 coding sequence is TGCAGTGCTAGAATTGGGACAGGTAACTACGAGCAGTACTTC. The gene calls are TRBV20-1 and TRBJ2-7, with 8 bases identical to TRBD1. This CDR3 is built from 14 residues. Germline V gene lookup returns CDR1 DFQATT and CDR2 SNEGSKA (reference sequence). V gave up 2 bases and J gave up 3 bases; unmatched junction bases: 6.

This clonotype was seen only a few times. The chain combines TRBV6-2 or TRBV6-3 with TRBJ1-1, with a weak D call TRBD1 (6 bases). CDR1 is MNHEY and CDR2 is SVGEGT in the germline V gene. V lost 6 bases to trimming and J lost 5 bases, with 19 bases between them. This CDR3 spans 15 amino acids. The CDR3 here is CASSKPAGARTEAFF. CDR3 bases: TGTGCCAGCAGCAAACCGGCGGGGGCACGAACTGAAGCTTTCTTT.

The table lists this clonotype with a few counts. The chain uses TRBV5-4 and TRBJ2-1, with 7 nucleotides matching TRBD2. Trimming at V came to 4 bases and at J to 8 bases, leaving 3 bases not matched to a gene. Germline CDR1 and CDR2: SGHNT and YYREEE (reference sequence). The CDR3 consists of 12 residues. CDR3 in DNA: TGTGCCAGCAGCCTCACTAGCGATGAGCAGTTCTTC. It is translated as CASSLTSDEQFF. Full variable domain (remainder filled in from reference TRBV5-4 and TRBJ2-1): ETGVTQSPTHLIKTRGQQVTLRCSSQSGHNTVSWYQQALGQGPQFIFQYYREEENGRGNFPPRFSGLQFPNYSSELNVNALELDDSALYLCASSLTSDEQFFGPGTRLTVL.

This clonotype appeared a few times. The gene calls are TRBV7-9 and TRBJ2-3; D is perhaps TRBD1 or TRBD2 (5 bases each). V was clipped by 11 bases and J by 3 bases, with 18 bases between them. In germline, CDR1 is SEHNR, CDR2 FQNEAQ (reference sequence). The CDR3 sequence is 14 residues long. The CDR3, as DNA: TGTGCCTCGAGGGACGGTAGCTCAACAGATACGCAGTATTTT. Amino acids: CASRDGSSTDTQYF.

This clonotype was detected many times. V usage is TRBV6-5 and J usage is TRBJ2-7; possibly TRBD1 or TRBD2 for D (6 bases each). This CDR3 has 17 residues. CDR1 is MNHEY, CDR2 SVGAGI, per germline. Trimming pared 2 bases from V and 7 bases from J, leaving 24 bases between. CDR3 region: CASSYGSGGSGWSEQYF. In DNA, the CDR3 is TGTGCCAGCAGTTACGGTTCCGGGGGCTCCGGATGGTCGGAGCAGTACTTC.

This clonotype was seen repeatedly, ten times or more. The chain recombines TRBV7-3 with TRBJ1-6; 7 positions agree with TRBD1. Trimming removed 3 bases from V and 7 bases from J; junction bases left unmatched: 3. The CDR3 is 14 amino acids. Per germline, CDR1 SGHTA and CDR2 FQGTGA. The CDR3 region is CASSLGQTNSPLHF. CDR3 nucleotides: TGTGCCAGCAGCTTGGGACAGACAAATTCACCCCTCCACTTT.

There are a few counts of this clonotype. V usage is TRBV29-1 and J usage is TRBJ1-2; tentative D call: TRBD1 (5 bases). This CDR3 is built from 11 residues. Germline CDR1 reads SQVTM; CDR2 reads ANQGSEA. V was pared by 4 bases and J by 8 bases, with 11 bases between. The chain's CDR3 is CSVGQGDGYTF. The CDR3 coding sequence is TGCAGCGTTGGTCAGGGCGACGGCTACACCTTC.

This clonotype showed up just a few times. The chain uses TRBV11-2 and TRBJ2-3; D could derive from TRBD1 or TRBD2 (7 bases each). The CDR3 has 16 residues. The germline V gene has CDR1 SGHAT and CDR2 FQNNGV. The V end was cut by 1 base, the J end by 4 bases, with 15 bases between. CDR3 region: CASSLVQGGYADTQYF. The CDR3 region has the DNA TGTGCCAGCAGCTTAGTTCAGGGGGGGTACGCAGATACGCAGTATTTT.